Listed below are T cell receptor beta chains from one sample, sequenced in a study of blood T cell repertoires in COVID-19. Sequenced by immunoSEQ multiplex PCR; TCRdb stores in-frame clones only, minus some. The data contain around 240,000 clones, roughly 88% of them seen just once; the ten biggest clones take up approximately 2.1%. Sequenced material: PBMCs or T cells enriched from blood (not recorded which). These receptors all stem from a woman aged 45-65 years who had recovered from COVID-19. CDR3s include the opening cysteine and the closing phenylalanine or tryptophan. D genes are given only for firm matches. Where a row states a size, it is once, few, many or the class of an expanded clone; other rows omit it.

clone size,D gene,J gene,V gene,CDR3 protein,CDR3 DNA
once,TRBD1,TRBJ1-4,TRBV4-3,CASSRLTGSDEKLFF,TGCGCCAGCAGCCGATTGACAGGGAGTGATGAAAAACTGTTTTTT
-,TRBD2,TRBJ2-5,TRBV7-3,CASSPSGSGVRETQYF,TGTGCCAGCAGCCCTTCGGGTAGCGGGGTTAGAGAGACCCAGTACTTC
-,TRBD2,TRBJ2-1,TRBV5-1,CASSKTSGGASEQFF,TGCGCCAGCAGCAAGACTAGCGGGGGGGCCAGTGAGCAGTTCTTC
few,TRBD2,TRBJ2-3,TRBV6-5,CASSIAGDFTDTQYF,TGTGCCAGCAGCATAGCGGGGGACTTCACAGATACGCAGTATTTT
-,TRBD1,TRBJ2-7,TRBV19,CATQNPGTGSPEQYF,TGTGCCACCCAGAATCCTGGGACAGGGAGTCCCGAGCAGTACTTC
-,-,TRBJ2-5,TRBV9,CASSVDASTANWETQYF,TGTGCCAGCAGCGTAGATGCGTCGACAGCTAATTGGGAGACCCAGTACTTC
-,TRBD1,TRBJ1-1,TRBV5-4,CASSQRQGNTEAFF,TGTGCCAGCAGCCAGAGACAGGGGAACACTGAAGCTTTCTTT
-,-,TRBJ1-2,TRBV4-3,CASSQEPGAYGYTF,TGCGCCAGCAGCCAAGAACCAGGGGCTTATGGCTACACCTTC
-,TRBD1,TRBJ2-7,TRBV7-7,CASSGTGGEQYF,TGTGCTAGCAGCGGCACAGGGGGAGAGCAGTACTTC
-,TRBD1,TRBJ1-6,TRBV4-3,CASSPGQGSSYNSPLHF,TGCGCCAGCAGCCCGGGACAGGGGAGCTCCTATAATTCACCCCTCCACTTT
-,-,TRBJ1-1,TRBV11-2,CASSLGRRHTEAFF,TGTGCCAGCAGCTTAGGAAGGCGGCACACTGAAGCTTTCTTT
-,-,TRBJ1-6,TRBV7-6,CASSFLEASANSPLHF,TGTGCCAGCAGCTTTCTCGAGGCGTCGGCAAATTCACCCCTCCACTTT
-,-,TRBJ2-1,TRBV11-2,CASSSRVGTGNNEQFF,TGTGCCAGCAGCTCACGGGTTGGTACCGGAAACAATGAGCAGTTCTTC
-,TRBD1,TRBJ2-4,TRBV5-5,CASSSPDRVYNIQYF,TGTGCCAGCAGCTCACCTGACAGGGTTTATAACATTCAGTACTTC
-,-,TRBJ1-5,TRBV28,CASSLGPLAAGPNQPQHF,TGTGCCAGCAGTTTAGGGCCTCTGGCAGCCGGCCCCAATCAGCCCCAGCATTTT
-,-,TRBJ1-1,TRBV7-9,CASSLTLGGAEAFF,TGTGCCAGCAGCTTAACGTTGGGAGGTGCTGAAGCTTTCTTT
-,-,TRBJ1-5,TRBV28,CASSPSDGIRNQPQHF,TGTGCCAGCAGTCCGTCGGACGGGATTCGCAATCAGCCCCAGCATTTT
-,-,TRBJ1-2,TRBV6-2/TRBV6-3,CASSSTRDYGYTF,TGTGCCAGCAGTTCGACCAGGGACTATGGCTACACCTTC
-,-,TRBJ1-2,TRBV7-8,CASSSDSGGDYGYTF,TGTGCCAGCAGCTCCGACAGTGGCGGTGACTATGGCTACACCTTC
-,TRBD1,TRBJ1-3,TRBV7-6,CASSPGQGLRGNTIYF,TGTGCCAGCAGCCCAGGACAGGGGTTGAGAGGAAACACCATATATTTT
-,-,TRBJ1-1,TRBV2,CASQLRYTDTEAFF,TGTGCCAGCCAATTGCGGTATACCGACACTGAAGCTTTCTTT
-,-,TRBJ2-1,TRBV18,CASSHSTRSSYNEQFF,TGTGCCAGCTCACATTCAACACGGAGCTCCTACAATGAGCAGTTCTTC
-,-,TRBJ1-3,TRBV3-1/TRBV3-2,CASSQGRGLTGNTIYF,TGTGCCAGCAGCCAAGGGCGGGGCCTTACTGGAAACACCATATATTTT
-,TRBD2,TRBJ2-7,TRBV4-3,CASSLRAGSYEQYF,TGCGCCAGCAGCCTAAGAGCGGGATCCTACGAGCAGTACTTC
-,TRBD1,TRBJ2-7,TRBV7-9,CASSFPRDRAYEQYF,TGTGCCAGCAGCTTTCCCCGGGACAGGGCCTACGAGCAGTACTTC
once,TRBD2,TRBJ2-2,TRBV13,CASSYFSGRARTGELFF,TGTGCCAGCAGCTACTTTAGCGGGAGGGCCCGCACCGGGGAGCTGTTTTTT
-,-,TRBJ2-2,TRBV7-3,CASSLTTDTGELFF,TGTGCCAGCAGCTTAACGACAGACACCGGGGAGCTGTTTTTT
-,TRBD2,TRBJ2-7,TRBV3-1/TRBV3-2,CASSQSTSGHEQYF,TGTGCCAGCAGCCAATCTACTAGCGGCCACGAGCAGTACTTC
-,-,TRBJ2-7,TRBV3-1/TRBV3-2,CASSQERQGEQYF,TGTGCCAGCAGCCAAGAACGGCAGGGCGAGCAGTACTTC
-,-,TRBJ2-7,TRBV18,CASSPSYGYEQYF,TGTGCCAGCTCACCAAGTTACGGCTACGAGCAGTACTTC
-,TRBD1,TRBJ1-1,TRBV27,CASSPDRGFTEAFF,TGTGCCAGCAGCCCGGACAGGGGGTTTACTGAAGCTTTCTTT
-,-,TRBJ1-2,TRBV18,CASSPVLVTGEINYGYTF,TGTGCCAGCTCACCAGTGCTCGTGACAGGCGAAATTAACTATGGCTACACCTTC
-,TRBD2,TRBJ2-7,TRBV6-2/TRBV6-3,CASSSGRPIWYEQYF,TGTGCCAGCAGTAGCGGGAGGCCGATTTGGTACGAGCAGTACTTC
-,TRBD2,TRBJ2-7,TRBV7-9,CASSRKLAGGPPYEQYF,TGTGCCAGCAGCCGAAAGCTAGCGGGAGGGCCGCCCTACGAGCAGTACTTC
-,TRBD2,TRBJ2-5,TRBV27,CASSFLLAVQETQYF,TGTGCCAGCAGTTTCTTACTAGCGGTCCAAGAGACCCAGTACTTC
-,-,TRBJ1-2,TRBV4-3,CASSQDLGAPYYGYTF,TGCGCCAGCAGCCAAGATTTGGGAGCCCCCTACTATGGCTACACCTTC
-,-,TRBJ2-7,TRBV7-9,CASSRSEIGYEQYF,TGTGCCAGCAGCCGTAGCGAGATCGGCTACGAGCAGTACTTC
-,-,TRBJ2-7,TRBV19,CASSIISRGGSEQYF,TGTGCCAGTAGTATTATATCAAGGGGGGGTTCCGAGCAGTACTTC
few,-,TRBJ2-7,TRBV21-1,CASSDILYRDTNSYEQYF,TGTGCCAGCAGTGATATCCTTTACCGGGACACTAACTCCTACGAGCAGTACTTC
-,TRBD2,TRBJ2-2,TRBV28,CASRGTSGYHDTGELFF,TGTGCCAGCAGGGGGACTAGCGGCTATCACGACACCGGGGAGCTGTTTTTT
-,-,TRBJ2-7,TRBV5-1,CASSPVEGTYEQYF,TGCGCCAGCAGCCCCGTGGAGGGGACCTACGAGCAGTACTTC
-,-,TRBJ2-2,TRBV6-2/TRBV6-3,CASSYSPSWRVTGELFF,TGTGCCAGCAGTTACTCCCCTAGCTGGAGGGTCACCGGGGAGCTGTTTTTT
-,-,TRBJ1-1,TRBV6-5,CASRSLGQGFTEAFF,TGTGCCAGCAGATCCCTAGGGCAGGGCTTCACTGAAGCTTTCTTT
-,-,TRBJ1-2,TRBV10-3,CAISERGEAYGYTF,TGTGCCATCAGTGAGCGAGGGGAGGCCTATGGCTACACCTTC
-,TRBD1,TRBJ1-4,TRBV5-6,CASSLRPTGGRSEKLFF,TGTGCCAGCAGCTTGAGGCCAACAGGGGGCCGTAGTGAAAAACTGTTTTTT
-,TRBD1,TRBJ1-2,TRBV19,CASKLGQGPLYGYTF,TGTGCCAGTAAACTAGGACAGGGACCGCTCTATGGCTACACCTTC
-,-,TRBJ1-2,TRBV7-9,CASSFTGTPYGYTF,TGTGCCAGCAGCTTTACCGGGACACCCTATGGCTACACCTTC
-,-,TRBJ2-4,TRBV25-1,CASSKQGNGIQYF,TGTGCCAGCAGTAAACAGGGCAATGGCATTCAGTACTTC
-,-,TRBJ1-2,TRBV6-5,CASRSTRGGYTF,TGTGCCAGCAGGTCGACCCGAGGTGGCTACACCTTC
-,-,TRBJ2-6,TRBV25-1,CASSESSLSGANVLTF,TGTGCCAGCAGTGAATCGTCCCTGTCTGGGGCCAACGTCCTGACTTTC
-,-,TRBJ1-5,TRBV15,CATSSSEGGRGNQPQHF,TGTGCCACCAGCAGCTCAGAAGGTGGCAGGGGCAATCAGCCCCAGCATTTT
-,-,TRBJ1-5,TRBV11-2,CASSLLAGVQPQHF,TGTGCCAGCAGCTTATTGGCGGGGGTTCAGCCCCAGCATTTT
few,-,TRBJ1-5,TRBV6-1,CASIETEYNQPQHF,TGTGCCAGCATTGAAACAGAGTACAATCAGCCCCAGCATTTT
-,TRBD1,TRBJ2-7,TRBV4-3,CASSQAGTGIHEQYF,TGCGCCAGCAGCCAGGCCGGGACAGGGATCCACGAGCAGTACTTC
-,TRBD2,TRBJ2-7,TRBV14,CASSQLAGYEQYF,TGTGCCAGCAGCCAACTAGCGGGGTACGAGCAGTACTTC